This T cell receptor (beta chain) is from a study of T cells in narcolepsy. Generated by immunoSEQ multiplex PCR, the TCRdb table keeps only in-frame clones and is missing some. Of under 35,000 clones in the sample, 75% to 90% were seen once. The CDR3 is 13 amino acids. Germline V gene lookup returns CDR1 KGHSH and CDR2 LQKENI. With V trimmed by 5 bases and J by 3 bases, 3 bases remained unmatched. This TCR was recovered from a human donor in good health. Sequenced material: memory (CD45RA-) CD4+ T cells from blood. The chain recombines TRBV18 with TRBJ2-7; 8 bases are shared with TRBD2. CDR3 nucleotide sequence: TGTGCCAGCTCAGCAGGGACTAGCTACGAGCAGTACTTC. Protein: CASSAGTSYEQYF.